This T cell receptor (beta chain) was documented in a study of control samples from healthy donors and cancer patients. The method was immunoSEQ multiplex PCR; TCRdb's version includes in-frame clones alone and lacks a portion of them. The sample carries 150,000 to 200,000 clones, approximately 90% recorded once. The CDR3 loop spans 14 amino acids. Germline V CDR1 and CDR2: LGHDT, YNNKEL (reference sequence). Between the trimmed V and J ends, which lost 0 bases and 4 bases, there was a span of 9 bases. The sequencing input was blood. The sequence came from a man younger than 45 in good health. V usage is TRBV3-1 (or the pseudogene TRBV3-2) and J usage is TRBJ1-2; D is unresolved. CDR3 loop: CASSQEGGVYGYTF. DNA of the CDR3: TGTGCCAGCAGCCAAGAGGGTGGGGTCTATGGCTACACCTTC.